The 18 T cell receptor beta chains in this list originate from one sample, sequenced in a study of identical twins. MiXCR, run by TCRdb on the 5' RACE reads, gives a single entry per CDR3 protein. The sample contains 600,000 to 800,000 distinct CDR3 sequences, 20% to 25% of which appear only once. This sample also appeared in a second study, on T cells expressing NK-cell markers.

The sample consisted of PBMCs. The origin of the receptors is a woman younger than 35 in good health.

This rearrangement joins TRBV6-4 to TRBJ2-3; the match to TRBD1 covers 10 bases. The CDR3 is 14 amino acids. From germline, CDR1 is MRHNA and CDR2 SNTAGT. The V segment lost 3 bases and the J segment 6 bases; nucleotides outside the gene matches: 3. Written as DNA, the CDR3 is TGTGCCAGCAGTGAATGGACAGGGGGGGATACGCAGTATTTT. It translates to CASSEWTGGDTQYF.

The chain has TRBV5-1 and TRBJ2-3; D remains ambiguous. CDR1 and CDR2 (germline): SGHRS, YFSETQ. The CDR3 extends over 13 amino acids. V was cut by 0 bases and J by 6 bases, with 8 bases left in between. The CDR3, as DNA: TGCGCCAGCAGCTTGGTGACCGGGGATACGCAGTATTTT. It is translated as CASSLVTGDTQYF.

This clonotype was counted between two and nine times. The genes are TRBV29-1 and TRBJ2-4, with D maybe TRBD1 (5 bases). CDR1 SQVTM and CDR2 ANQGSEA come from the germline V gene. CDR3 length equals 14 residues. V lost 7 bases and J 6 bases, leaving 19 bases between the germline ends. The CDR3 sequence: CSASVDWGANIQYF. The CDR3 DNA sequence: TGCAGCGCCTCCGTTGATTGGGGCGCAAACATTCAGTACTTC.

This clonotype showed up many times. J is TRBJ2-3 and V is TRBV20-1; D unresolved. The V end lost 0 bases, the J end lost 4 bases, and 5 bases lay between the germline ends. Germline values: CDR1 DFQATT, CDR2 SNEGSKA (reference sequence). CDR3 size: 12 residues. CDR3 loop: CSARDLPDTQYF. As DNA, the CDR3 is TGCAGTGCTAGAGATTTACCAGATACGCAGTATTTT.

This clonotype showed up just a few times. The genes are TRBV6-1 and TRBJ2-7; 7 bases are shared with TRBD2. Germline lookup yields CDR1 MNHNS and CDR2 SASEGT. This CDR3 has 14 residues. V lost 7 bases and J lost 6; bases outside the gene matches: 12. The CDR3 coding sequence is TGTGCCAGCACCACAGCGGGGAGTGAGTTCGAGCAGTACTTC. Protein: CASTTAGSEFEQYF.

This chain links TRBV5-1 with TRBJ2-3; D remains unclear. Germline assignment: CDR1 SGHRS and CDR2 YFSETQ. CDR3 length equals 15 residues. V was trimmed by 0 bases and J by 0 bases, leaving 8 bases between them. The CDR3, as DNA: TGCGCCAGCAGCTTGGAAGGGAAAAGCACAGATACGCAGTATTTT. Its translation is CASSLEGKSTDTQYF. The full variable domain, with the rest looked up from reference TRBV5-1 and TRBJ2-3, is KAGVTQTPRYLIKTRGQQVTLSCSPISGHRSVSWYQQTPGQGLQFLFEYFSETQRNKGNFPGRFSGRQFSNSRSEMNVSTLELGDSALYLCASSLEGKSTDTQYFGPGTRLTVL.

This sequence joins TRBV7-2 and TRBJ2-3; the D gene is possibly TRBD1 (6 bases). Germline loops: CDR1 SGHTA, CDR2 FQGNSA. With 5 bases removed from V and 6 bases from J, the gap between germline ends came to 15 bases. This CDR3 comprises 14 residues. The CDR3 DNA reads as TGTGCCAGCAGCCAGCAACAGGGTACCGATACGCAGTATTTT. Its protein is CASSQQQGTDTQYF. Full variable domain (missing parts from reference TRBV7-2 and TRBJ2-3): GAGVSQSPSNKVTEKGKDVELRCDPISGHTALYWYRQSLGQGLEFLIYFQGNSAPDKSGLPSDRFSAERTGGSVSTLTIQRTQQEDSAVYLCASSQQQGTDTQYFGPGTRLTVL.

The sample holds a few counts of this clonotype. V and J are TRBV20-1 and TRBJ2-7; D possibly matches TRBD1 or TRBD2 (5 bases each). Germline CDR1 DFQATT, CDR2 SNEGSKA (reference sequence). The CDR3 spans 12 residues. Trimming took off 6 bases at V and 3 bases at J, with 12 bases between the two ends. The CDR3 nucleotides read TGCAGTGCCCAGGGACCGAACTACGAGCAGTACTTC. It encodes CSAQGPNYEQYF.

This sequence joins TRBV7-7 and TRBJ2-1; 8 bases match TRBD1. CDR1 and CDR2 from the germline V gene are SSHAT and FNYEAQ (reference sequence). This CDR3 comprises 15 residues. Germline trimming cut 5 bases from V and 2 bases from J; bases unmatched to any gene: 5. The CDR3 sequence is CASSHQGATYNEQFF. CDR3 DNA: TGTGCCAGCAGCCACCAGGGGGCAACCTACAATGAGCAGTTCTTC.

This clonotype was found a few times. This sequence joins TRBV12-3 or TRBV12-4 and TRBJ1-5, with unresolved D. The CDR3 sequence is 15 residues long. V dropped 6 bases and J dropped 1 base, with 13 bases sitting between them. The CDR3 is CASSRGGESNQPQHF. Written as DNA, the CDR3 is TGTGCCAGCAGCCGAGGTGGGGAAAGCAATCAGCCCCAGCATTTT.

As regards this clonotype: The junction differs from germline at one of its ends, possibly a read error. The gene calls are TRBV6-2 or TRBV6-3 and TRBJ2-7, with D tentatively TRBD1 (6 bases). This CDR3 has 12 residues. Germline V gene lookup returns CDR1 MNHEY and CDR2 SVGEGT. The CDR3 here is CASIYRVGEQYF. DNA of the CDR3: TGTGCCAGCATTTACAGGGTGGGCGAGCAGTACTTC.

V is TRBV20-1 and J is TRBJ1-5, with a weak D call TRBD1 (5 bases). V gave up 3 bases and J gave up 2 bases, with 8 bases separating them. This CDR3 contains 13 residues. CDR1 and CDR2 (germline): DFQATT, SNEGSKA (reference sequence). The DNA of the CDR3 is TGCAGTGCTAGGTTAGGGGGCAATCAGCCCCAGCATTTT. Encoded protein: CSARLGGNQPQHF.

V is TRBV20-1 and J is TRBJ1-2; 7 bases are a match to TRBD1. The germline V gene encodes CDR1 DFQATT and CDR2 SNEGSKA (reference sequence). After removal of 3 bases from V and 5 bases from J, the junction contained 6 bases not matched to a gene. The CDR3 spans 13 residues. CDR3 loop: CSASEGQRYGYTF. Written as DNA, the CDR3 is TGCAGTGCTAGTGAGGGACAGAGATATGGCTACACCTTC.

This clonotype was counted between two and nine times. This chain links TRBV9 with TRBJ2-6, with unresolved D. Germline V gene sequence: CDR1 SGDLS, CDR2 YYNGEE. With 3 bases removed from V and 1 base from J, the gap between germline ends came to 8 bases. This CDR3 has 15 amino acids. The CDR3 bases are TGTGCCAGCAGCGGGGGAAGTTCTGGGGCCAACGTCCTGACTTTC. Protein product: CASSGGSSGANVLTF.

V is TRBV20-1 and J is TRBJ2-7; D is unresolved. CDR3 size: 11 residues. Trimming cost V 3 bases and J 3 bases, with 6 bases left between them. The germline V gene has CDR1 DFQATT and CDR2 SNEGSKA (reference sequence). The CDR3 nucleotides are TGCAGTGCTAGCGGGCGCTACGAGCAGTACTTC. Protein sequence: CSASGRYEQYF.

The CDR3 bases are TGCAGTGCGTACAGTACCTATACGCAGTATTTT. This encodes CSAYSTYTQYF. V gene TRBV20-1 combines with J gene TRBJ2-3, with D uncertain. CDR1 is DFQATT, CDR2 SNEGSKA, per germline (reference sequence). The CDR3 length is 11 residues. Trimming shortened V by 6 bases and J by 7 bases, and 11 bases separated the two germline ends.

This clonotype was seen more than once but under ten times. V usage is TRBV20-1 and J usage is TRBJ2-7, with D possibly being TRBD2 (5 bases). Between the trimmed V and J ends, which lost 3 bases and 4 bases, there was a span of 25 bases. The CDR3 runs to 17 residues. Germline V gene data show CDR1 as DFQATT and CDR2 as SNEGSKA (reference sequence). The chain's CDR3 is CSASFGNEEWSPYEQYF. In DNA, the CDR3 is TGCAGTGCTAGCTTCGGGAACGAGGAGTGGAGTCCTTACGAGCAGTACTTC.

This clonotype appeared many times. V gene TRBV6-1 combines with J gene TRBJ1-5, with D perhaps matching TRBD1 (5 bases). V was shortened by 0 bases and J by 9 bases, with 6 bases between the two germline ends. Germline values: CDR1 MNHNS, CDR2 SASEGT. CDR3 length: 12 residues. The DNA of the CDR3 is TGTGCCAGCAGTGAAGCTGGGACGCCCCAGCATTTT. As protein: CASSEAGTPQHF.